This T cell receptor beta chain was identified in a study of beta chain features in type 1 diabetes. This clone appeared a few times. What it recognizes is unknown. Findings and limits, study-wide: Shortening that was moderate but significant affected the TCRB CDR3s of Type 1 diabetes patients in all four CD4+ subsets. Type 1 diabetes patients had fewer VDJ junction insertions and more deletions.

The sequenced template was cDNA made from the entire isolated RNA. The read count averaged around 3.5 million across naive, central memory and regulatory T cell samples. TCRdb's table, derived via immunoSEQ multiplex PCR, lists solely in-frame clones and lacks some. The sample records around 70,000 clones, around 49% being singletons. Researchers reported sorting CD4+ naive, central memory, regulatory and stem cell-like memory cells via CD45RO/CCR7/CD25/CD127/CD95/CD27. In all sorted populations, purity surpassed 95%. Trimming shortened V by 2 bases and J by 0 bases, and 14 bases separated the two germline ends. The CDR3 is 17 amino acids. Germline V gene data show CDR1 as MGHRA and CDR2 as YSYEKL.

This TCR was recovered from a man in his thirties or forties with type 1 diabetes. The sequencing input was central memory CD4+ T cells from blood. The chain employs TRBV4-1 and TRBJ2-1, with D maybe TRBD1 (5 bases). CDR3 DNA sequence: TGCGCCAGCAGCCAACCCCCGGGCGACAGCTCCTACAATGAGCAGTTCTTC. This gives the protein CASSQPPGDSSYNEQFF.